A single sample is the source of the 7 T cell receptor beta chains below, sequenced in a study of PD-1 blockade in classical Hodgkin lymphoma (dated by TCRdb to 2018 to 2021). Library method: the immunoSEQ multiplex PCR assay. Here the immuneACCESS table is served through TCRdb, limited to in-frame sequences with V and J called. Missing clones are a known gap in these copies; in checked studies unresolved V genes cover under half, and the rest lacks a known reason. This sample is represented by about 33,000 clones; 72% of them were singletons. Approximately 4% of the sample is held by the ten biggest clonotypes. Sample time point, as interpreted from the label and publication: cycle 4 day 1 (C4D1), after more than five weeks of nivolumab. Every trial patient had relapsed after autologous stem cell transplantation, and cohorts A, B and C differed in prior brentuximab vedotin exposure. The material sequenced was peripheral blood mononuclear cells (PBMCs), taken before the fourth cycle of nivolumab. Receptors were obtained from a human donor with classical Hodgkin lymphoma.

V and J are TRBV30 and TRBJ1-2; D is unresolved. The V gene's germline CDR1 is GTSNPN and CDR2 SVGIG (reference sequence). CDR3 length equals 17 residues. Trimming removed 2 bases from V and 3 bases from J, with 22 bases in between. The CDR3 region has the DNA TGTGCCTGGAGTCGCCGGATGGGGATCGACCCCCACTATGGCTACACCTTC. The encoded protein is CAWSRRMGIDPHYGYTF.

The CDR3 DNA follows: TGTGCCATCAGTGAGCCCGCTAGGGGAGAGACCCAGTACTTC. This translates into CAISEPARGETQYF. V is TRBV10-3 and J is TRBJ2-5; the D gene is possibly TRBD1 (5 bases). Germline CDR1 is ENHRY and CDR2 is SYGVKD. The CDR3 extends over 14 amino acids. Trimming shortened V by 2 bases and J by 4 bases, and 11 bases separated the two germline ends.

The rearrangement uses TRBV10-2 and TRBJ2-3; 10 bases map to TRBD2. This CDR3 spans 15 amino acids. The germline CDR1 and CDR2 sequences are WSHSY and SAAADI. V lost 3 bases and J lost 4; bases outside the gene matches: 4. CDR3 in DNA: TGCGCCAGCAGTGAAAGCGGGGGGGCCTCAGATACGCAGTATTTT. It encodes CASSESGGASDTQYF.

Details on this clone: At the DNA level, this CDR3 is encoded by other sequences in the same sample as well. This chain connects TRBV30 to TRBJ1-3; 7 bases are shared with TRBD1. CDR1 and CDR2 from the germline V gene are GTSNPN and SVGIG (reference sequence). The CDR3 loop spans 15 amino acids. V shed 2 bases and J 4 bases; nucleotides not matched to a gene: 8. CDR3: CAWSRDSGSGNTIYF. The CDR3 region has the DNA TGTGCCTGGAGTCGGGACAGTGGGAGCGGAAACACCATATATTTT.

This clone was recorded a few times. CDR3 region: CAWNPGQPDTEAFF. The CDR3 nucleotides are TGTGCCTGGAACCCGGGACAGCCTGACACTGAAGCTTTCTTT. V and J are TRBV30 and TRBJ1-1; 7 positions agree with TRBD1. The CDR3 covers 14 residues. The V gene's germline CDR1 is GTSNPN and CDR2 SVGIG (reference sequence). After removal of 4 bases from V and 3 bases from J, the junction contained 8 bases not matched to a gene.

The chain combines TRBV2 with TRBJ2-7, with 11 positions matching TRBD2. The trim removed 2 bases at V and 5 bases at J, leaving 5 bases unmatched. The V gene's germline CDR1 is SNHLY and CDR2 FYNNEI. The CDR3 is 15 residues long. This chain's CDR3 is CASSELAGGPNEQYF. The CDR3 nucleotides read TGTGCCAGCAGTGAATTAGCGGGGGGGCCTAACGAGCAGTACTTC.

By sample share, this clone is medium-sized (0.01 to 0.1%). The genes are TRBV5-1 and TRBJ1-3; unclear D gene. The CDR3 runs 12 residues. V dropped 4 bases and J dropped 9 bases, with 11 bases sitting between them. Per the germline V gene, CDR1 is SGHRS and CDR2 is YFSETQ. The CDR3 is CASSLAGGTIYF. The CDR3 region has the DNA TGCGCCAGCAGCCTGGCAGGCGGCACCATATATTTT. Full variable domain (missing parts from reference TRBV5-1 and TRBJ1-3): KAGVTQTPRYLIKTRGQQVTLSCSPISGHRSVSWYQQTPGQGLQFLFEYFSETQRNKGNFPGRFSGRQFSNSRSEMNVSTLELGDSALYLCASSLAGGTIYFGEGSWLTVV.